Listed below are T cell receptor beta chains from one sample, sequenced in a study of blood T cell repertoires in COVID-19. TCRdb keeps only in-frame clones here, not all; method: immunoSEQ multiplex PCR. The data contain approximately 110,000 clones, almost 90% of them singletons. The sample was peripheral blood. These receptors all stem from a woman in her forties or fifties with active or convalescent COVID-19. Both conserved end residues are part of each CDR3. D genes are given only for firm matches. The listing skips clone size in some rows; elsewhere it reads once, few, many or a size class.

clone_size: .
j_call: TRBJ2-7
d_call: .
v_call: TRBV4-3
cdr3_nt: TGCGCCAGCAGCCAAGTGGTACTGGGGGGAGCAAGCGGCGGTTTCCACGAGCAGTACTTC
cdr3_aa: CASSQVVLGGASGGFHEQYF

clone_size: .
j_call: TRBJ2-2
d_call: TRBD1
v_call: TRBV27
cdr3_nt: TGTGCCAGCAGTTGGGACAGGGGTTCGGCCGGGGAGCTGTTTTTT
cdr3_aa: CASSWDRGSAGELFF

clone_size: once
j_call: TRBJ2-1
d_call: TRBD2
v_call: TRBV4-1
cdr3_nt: TGCGCCAGCAGCCGGCTGGGACTAGCGAACAATGAGCAGTTCTTC
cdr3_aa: CASSRLGLANNEQFF

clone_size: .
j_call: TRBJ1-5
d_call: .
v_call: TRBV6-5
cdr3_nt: TGTGCCAGTTCGTTCTTTGGGGGGGATCAGCCCCAGCATTTT
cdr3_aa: CASSFFGGDQPQHF

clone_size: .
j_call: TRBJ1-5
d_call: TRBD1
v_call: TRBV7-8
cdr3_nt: TGTGCCAGCAGTAGGGACAGGTTAGGCCCTAGTAATCAGCCCCAGCATTTT
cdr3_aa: CASSRDRLGPSNQPQHF

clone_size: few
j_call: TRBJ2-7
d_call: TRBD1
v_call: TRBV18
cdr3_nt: TGTGCCAGCACGTACCGGCGGGGACAGGGAGAGCAGTACTTC
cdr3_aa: CASTYRRGQGEQYF

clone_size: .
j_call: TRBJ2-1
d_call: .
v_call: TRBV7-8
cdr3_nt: TGTGCCAGCAGCGGCCGCGGAGGCTCCTACAATGAGCAGTTCTTC
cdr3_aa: CASSGRGGSYNEQFF

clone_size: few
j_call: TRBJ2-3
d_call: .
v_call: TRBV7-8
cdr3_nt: TGTGCCAGCAGCCCTAGTTTTGGGCAGGGGTTCTCTCTTACAGATACGCAGTATTTT
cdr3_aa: CASSPSFGQGFSLTDTQYF

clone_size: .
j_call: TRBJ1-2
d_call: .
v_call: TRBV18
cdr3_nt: TGTGCCAGCTCACCAAGAGGGAGCGATGGCTACACCTTC
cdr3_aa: CASSPRGSDGYTF

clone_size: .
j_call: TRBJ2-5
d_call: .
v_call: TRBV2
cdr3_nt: TGTGCCAGCAGTGAGGGTAGCAGGGTTGGGGAGACCCAGTACTTC
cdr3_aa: CASSEGSRVGETQYF

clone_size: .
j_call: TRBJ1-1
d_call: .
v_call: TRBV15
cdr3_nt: TGTGCCACCAGCAGAGATTACAGAGAAGCTTTCTTT
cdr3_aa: CATSRDYREAFF

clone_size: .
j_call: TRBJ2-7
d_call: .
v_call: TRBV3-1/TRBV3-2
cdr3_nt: TGTGCCAGCACCCCAACCATGAGCTCCTACGAGCAGTACTTC
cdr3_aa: CASTPTMSSYEQYF

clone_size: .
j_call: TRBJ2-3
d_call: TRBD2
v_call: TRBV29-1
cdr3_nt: TGCAGCGTTGAAGATCCCCGACTAGCGGGAGAGGACACTACGCAGTATTTT
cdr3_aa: CSVEDPRLAGEDTTQYF

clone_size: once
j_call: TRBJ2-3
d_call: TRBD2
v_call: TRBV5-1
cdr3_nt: TGCGCCAGCAGCTGGGGACTAGCGGGAGATACGCAGTATTTT
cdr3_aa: CASSWGLAGDTQYF

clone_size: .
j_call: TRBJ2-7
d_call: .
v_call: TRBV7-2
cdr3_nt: TGTGCCAGCAGCCCAGACCCGGGAGTTGGGTACGAGCAGTACTTC
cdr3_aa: CASSPDPGVGYEQYF

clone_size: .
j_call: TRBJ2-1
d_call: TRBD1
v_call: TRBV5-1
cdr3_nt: TGCGCCAGCAGCTTGGGCCCCGAGACAGGGGGCGGTGATGAGCAGTTCTTC
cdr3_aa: CASSLGPETGGGDEQFF

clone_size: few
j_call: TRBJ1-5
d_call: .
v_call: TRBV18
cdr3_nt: TGTGCCAGCTCACCGGCCGGGAGCAGCAATCAGCCCCAGCATTTT
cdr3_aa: CASSPAGSSNQPQHF

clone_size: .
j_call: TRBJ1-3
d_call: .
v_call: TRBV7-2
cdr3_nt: TGTGCCAGCAGCCTACAGTCTGGAAACACCATATATTTT
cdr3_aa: CASSLQSGNTIYF

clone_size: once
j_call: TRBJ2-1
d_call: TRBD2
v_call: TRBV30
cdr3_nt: TGTGCCTGGAGTCTAAGGACTAGCGGGATGAATGAGCAGTTCTTC
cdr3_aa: CAWSLRTSGMNEQFF

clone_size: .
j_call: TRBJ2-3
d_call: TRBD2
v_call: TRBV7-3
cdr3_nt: TGTGCCAGCAGCTTACTAGCGGGAGGCCCTAGCACAGATACGCAGTATTTT
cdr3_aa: CASSLLAGGPSTDTQYF

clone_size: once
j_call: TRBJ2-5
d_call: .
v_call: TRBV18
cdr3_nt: TGTGCCAGCTCACCAGCCCTAAAAGAGACCCAGTACTTC
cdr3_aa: CASSPALKETQYF

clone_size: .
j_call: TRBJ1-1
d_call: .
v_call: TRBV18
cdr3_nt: TGTGCCAGCTCACGTGCGAACCTGAACACTGAAGCTTTCTTT
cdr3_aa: CASSRANLNTEAFF

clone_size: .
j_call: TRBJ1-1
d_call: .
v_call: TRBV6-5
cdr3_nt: TGTGCCAGCCTCTTGGGGGGAAACACTGAAGCTTTCTTT
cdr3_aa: CASLLGGNTEAFF

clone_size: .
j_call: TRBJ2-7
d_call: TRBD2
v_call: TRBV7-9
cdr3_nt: TGTGCCAGCAGCAAAGGGACTAGCGTCTACGAGCAGTACTTC
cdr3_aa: CASSKGTSVYEQYF

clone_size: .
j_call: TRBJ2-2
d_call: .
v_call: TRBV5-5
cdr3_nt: TGTGCCAGCAGCTCGCAAAACACAGGGAGGGGGGCCGGGGAGCTGTTTTTT
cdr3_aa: CASSSQNTGRGAGELFF

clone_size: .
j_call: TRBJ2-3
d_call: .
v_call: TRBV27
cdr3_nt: TGTGCCAGCAGTTTTTGGTGGGAGAGAACAGATACGCAGTATTTT
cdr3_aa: CASSFWWERTDTQYF

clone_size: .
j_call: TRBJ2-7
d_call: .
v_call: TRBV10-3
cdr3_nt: TGTGCCATCAGTGTCGGAATTGAAGACAAGGAGTACTTC
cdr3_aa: CAISVGIEDKEYF

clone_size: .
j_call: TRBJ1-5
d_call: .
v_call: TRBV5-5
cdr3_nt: TGTGCCAGCAGCTTGTCCGGACAGTACAATCAGCCCCAGCATTTT
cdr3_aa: CASSLSGQYNQPQHF

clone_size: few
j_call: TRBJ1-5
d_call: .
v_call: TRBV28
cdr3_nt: TGTGCCAGCAGTCCCGCCGGTCCCAATCAGCCCCAGCATTTT
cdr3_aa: CASSPAGPNQPQHF

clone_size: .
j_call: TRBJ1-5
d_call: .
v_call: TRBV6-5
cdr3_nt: TGTGCCAGCAGTACCCACCGGAGTCAGCCCCAGCATTTT
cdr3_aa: CASSTHRSQPQHF

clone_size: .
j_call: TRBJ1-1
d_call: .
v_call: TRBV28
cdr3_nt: TGTGCCAGCAGTTTGCGGACTGAAGCTTTCTTT
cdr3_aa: CASSLRTEAFF

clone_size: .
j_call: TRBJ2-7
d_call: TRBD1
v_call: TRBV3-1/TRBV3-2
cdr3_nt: TGTGCCAGCAGCCCGGGACAGGGTAGTTACGAGCAGTACTTC
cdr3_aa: CASSPGQGSYEQYF

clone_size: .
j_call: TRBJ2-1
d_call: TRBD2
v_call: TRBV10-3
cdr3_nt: TGTGCCATCAGAGAAGCCTTAGCGGGAGGTGAGCAGTTCTTC
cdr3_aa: CAIREALAGGEQFF

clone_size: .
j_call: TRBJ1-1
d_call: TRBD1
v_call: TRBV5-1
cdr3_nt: TGCGCCAGCAGCGGTTCCGGGACAGCCTTTAACACTGAAGCTTTCTTT
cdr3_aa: CASSGSGTAFNTEAFF

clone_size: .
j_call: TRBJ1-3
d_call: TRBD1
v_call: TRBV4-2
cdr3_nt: TGTGCCAGCAGCCAAGAATCAGGGGGCTCTGGAAACACCATATATTTT
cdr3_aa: CASSQESGGSGNTIYF

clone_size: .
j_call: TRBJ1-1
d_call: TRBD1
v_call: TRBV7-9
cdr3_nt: TGTGCCAGCAGCTTAGAGGGACAGCTGAACACTGAAGCTTTCTTT
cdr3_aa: CASSLEGQLNTEAFF

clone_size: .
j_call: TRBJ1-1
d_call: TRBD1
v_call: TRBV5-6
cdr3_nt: TGTGCCAGCATCGGACAGGGGATTGACACTGAAGCTTTCTTT
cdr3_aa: CASIGQGIDTEAFF

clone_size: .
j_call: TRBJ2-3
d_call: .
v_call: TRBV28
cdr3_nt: TGTGCCAGCAGTTTAAGACTTGCAGATACGCAGTATTTT
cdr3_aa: CASSLRLADTQYF

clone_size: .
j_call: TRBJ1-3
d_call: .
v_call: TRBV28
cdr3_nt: TGTGCCAGCAGTTATACAACAGTGCTCTCTGGAAACACCATATATTTT
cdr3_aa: CASSYTTVLSGNTIYF

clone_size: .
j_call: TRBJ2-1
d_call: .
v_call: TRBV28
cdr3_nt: TGTGCCAGCAGTTTCGGCGGGGTGGGGAGGAATGAGCAGTTCTTC
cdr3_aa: CASSFGGVGRNEQFF

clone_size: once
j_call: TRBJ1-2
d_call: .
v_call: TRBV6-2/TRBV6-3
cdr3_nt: TGTGCCAGCAGTTACGCACAGGGTGACTATGGCTACACCTTC
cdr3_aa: CASSYAQGDYGYTF

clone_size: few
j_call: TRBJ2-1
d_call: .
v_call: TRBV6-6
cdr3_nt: TGTGCCAGCAGCCCCGGAGATGAGCAGTTCTTC
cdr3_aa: CASSPGDEQFF

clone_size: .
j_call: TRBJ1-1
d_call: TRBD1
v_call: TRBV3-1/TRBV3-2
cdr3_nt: TGTGCCAGCAGCCAAGAGGGGACAGGGGCGACCACTGAAGCTTTCTTT
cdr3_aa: CASSQEGTGATTEAFF

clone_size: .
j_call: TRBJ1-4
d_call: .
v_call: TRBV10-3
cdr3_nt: TGTGCCATCAAACGGACAGCAGCAACTAATGAAAAACTGTTTTTT
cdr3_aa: CAIKRTAATNEKLFF

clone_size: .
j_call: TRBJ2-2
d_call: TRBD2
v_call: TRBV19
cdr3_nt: TGTGCCAGTACCCAACTAGCGGGTTCTGCGAACACCGGGGAGCTGTTTTTT
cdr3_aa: CASTQLAGSANTGELFF

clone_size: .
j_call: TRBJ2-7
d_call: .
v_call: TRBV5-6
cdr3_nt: TGTGCCAGCAGCCCGGACTTTGGGGAGTCCTACGAGCAGTACTTC
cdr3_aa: CASSPDFGESYEQYF

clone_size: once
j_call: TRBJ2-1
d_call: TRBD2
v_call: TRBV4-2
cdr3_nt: TGTGCCAGCAGCCACCGGGGGGGGGATTACACCCAGGCGAGCTCCTACAATGAGCAGTTCTTC
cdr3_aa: CASSHRGGDYTQASSYNEQFF

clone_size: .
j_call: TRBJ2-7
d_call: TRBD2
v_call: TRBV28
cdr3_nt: TGTGCGGGGGGGAGGAGCTCCTACGAGCAGTACTTC
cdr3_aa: CAGGRSSYEQYF

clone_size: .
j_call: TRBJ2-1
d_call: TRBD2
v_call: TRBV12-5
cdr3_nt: TGTGCTAGTGCCCGGACTAGCGGAGCAAGTGAGCAGTTCTTC
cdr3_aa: CASARTSGASEQFF

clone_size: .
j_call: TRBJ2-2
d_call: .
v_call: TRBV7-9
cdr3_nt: TGTGCCAGCAGCTTAGGAGCTAGCTACGGGGAGCTGTTTTTT
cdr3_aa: CASSLGASYGELFF

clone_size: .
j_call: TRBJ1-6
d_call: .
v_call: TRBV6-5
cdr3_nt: TGTGCCAGCAGTTACGATCCGGGGGATAATTCACCCCTCCACTTT
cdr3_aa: CASSYDPGDNSPLHF

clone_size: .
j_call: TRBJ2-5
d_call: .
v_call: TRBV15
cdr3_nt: TGTGCCACCAGCAGAGGACAGGCTCGAGAGACCCAGTACTTC
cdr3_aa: CATSRGQARETQYF

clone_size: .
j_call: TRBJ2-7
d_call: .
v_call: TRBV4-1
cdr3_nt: TGCGCCAGCAGCCAAGTAGGACAGTCCTACGAGCAGTACTTC
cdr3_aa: CASSQVGQSYEQYF

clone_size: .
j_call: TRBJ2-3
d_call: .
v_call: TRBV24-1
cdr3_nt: TGTGCCACGGCATCGGCGGGCCGGGGAGATACGCAGTATTTT
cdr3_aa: CATASAGRGDTQYF

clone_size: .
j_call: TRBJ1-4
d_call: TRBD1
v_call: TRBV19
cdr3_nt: TGTGCCAGTAGGGGGACAGGGTTGGTCGGTCGAGATAATGAAAAACTGTTTTTT
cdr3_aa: CASRGTGLVGRDNEKLFF